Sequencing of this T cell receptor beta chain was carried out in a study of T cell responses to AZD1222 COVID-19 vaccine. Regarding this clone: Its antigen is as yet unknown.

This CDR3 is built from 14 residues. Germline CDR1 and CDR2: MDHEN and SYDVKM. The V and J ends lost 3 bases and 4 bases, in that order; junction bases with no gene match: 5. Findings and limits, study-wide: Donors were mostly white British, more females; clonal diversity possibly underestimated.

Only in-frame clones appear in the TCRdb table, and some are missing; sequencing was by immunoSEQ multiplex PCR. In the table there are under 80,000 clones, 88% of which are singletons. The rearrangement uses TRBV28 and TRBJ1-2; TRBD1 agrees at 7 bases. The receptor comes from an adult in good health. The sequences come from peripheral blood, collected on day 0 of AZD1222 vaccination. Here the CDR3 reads CASSLGDSPYGYTF. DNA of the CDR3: TGTGCCAGCAGTTTGGGGGACAGTCCCTATGGCTACACCTTC.